The sequence of this TCR beta chain was determined in a study of blood T cell repertoires in COVID-19. The germline gives CDR1 GTSNPN, CDR2 SVGIG (reference sequence). V dropped 7 bases and J dropped 4 bases, with 13 bases sitting between them. CDR3 size: 13 residues. How the authors handled the data: How many nucleated cells were present was estimated from reference gene primer amplification. Clones were sequenced by immunoSEQ multiplex PCR, and TCRdb holds only the in-frame ones, with some missing. V, J and clone size are taken as reported in that table, and D and trimming were inferred from the DNA itself. The sample shows 100,000 to 150,000 clones, 74% of them seen only once.

The source is a man aged 55 to 70 with acute or convalescent COVID-19. The sample comprised peripheral blood. The rearrangement joins TRBV30 to TRBJ2-2, with D possibly matching TRBD1 (5 bases). The CDR3 nucleotides are TGTGCCTTGGCCAAGACAGTCACCGGGGAGCTGTTTTTT. Amino acid sequence: CALAKTVTGELFF. The whole variable domain, remainder taken from reference TRBV30 and TRBJ2-2, is SQTIHQWPATLVQPVGSPLSLECTVEGTSNPNLYWYRQAAGRGLQLLFYSVGIGQISSEVPQNLSASRPQDRQFILSSKKLLLSDSGFYLCALAKTVTGELFFGEGSRLTVL.